The 9 T cell receptor beta chains listed next were all sequenced from one sample in a study of cytomegalovirus exposure and HLA in healthy donors. PCR employed 60 Vbeta and 13 Jbeta primers. The method was immunoSEQ multiplex PCR; TCRdb's version includes in-frame clones alone and lacks a portion of them. The sample table includes 90,000 to 130,000 clones. The sequencing sample was made of PBMCs. The receptor set was obtained from a man younger than 40 in good health and CMV-seronegative.

The CDR3 reads CASSGSGEAFF. The CDR3 region has the DNA TGTGCCAGCAGTGGGTCGGGTGAAGCTTTCTTT. V usage is TRBV5-4 and J usage is TRBJ1-1; D not resolved. V shed 5 bases and J shed 7 bases, with 9 bases lying between them. This CDR3 is 11 amino acids long. Germline CDR1 is SGHNT and CDR2 is YYREEE (reference sequence).

The genes are TRBV7-2 and TRBJ1-5; 7 bases are shared with TRBD1. The V segment lost 5 bases and the J segment 4 bases; nucleotides outside the gene matches: 11. The CDR3 runs to 16 residues. Germline lookup yields CDR1 SGHTA and CDR2 FQGNSA. The CDR3 is CASSPSPGQINQPQHF. The CDR3 nucleotides read TGTGCCAGCAGCCCCTCCCCGGGACAGATTAATCAGCCCCAGCATTTT. The variable domain in full, with the rest retrieved from reference TRBV7-2 and TRBJ1-5, is GAGVSQSPSNKVTEKGKDVELRCDPISGHTALYWYRQSLGQGLEFLIYFQGNSAPDKSGLPSDRFSAERTGGSVSTLTIQRTQQEDSAVYLCASSPSPGQINQPQHFGDGTRLSIL.

The chain recombines TRBV19 with TRBJ1-5; tentative D call: TRBD1 (5 bases). CDR1 and CDR2 (germline): LNHDA, SQIVND (reference sequence). The CDR3 loop spans 16 amino acids. V lost 5 bases and J 3 bases, leaving 17 bases between the germline ends. CDR3 sequence reads: CASSSIDFRDNQPQHF. CDR3 DNA: TGTGCCAGTAGTTCTATCGACTTCAGGGACAATCAGCCCCAGCATTTT.

This chain links TRBV6-5 with TRBJ2-5; maybe TRBD2 (5 bases). The CDR3 length is 15 residues. Germline lookup yields CDR1 MNHEY and CDR2 SVGAGI. Trimming cost V 0 bases and J 7 bases, with 15 bases left between them. The DNA for the CDR3 is TGTGCCAGCAGTTACTCGCTGGGAGTGGAAGGGACCCAGTACTTC. Translation: CASSYSLGVEGTQYF.

V usage is TRBV5-1 and J usage is TRBJ1-1; 7 bases are a match to TRBD1. The V and J ends lost 7 bases and 4 bases, in that order; junction bases with no gene match: 13. The CDR3 length is 15 residues. Germline V gives CDR1 SGHRS, CDR2 YFSETQ. CDR3 coding DNA: TGCGCCAGCGGACCACGACAGGGCAAGGGCACTGAAGCTTTCTTT. Translated, it gives CASGPRQGKGTEAFF.

The chain has TRBV5-1 and TRBJ1-3; D not certain. The germline V gene encodes CDR1 SGHRS and CDR2 YFSETQ. Trimming removed 4 bases at V and 0 bases at J, with 8 bases between. This CDR3 spans 14 amino acids. CDR3 nucleotide sequence: TGCGCCAGCAGCGCTACTAACTCTGGAAACACCATATATTTT. Amino acids: CASSATNSGNTIYF.

V gene TRBV29-1 combines with J gene TRBJ2-5; TRBD2 matches at 7 bases. V shed 6 bases, J shed 2 bases, and the junction held 6 bases outside the gene matches. Germline V gene sequence: CDR1 SQVTM, CDR2 ANQGSEA. The CDR3 sequence is 13 residues long. CDR3: CSVPGTKQETQYF. The CDR3 coding sequence is TGCAGCGTACCCGGGACTAAGCAAGAGACCCAGTACTTC.

This chain links TRBV6-1 with TRBJ2-5, with 7 bases matching TRBD1. V dropped 4 bases and J dropped 5; count of bases not matched to a gene: 10. The V gene's germline CDR1 is MNHNS and CDR2 SASEGT. This CDR3 is 15 amino acids long. CDR3 sequence reads: CASSVLQGLGETQYF. CDR3 bases: TGTGCCAGCAGTGTACTACAGGGGCTGGGGGAGACCCAGTACTTC.

The chain combines TRBV29-1 with TRBJ1-1, with TRBD1 identical over 8 bases. Losses at the gene ends were 7 bases for V and 4 bases for J; bases not matched to a gene: 8. The CDR3 sequence is 13 residues long. From germline, CDR1 is SQVTM and CDR2 ANQGSEA. CDR3 in amino acids: CSASAGQGTEAFF. CDR3 DNA sequence: TGCAGCGCCTCAGCCGGACAGGGCACTGAAGCTTTCTTT.